This is a list of T cell receptor beta chains from one sample in a study of identical twins. TCRdb independently ran MiXCR on the 5' RACE reads; one entry per CDR3 protein. The sample lists a few hundred thousand distinct CDR3 sequences, 15% to 20% occurring once. Sequencing was carried out using naive T cells sorted from blood. The receptors derive from a man aged 50 to 59 in good health. The CDR3 runs from the conserved cysteine through the conserved F or W. D genes are given only for firm matches. Clone size, where shown, is once, few, many, or a class for clones that have expanded.

v_gene	d_gene	j_gene	abundance	CDR3nt	CDR3aa
TRBV5-1	-	TRBJ2-3	-	TGCGCCAGCAGCTTGGTGGCAGGGTCCCCAGATACGCAGTATTTT	CASSLVAGSPDTQYF
TRBV20-1	-	TRBJ2-5	-	TGCAGTGCTAGAGATTGGGGCCCCAAGGGAGAGACCCAGTACTTC	CSARDWGPKGETQYF
TRBV6-2/TRBV6-3	TRBD2	TRBJ2-1	-	TGTGCCAGCAGTCGCAGTCTTCTAGCGGGCGTCGGGAATGAGCAGTTCTTC	CASSRSLLAGVGNEQFF
TRBV25-1	TRBD1	TRBJ2-5	few	TGTGCCAGCAGTGAAACCTGGGACAGGGCTGTACAAGAGACCCAGTACTTC	CASSETWDRAVQETQYF
TRBV10-3	TRBD1	TRBJ2-1	many	TGTGCCATCAGTGAGATGTGGGACAGTCGTAATGAGCAGTTCTTC	CAISEMWDSRNEQFF
TRBV5-1	TRBD1	TRBJ1-2	few	TGCGCCAGCAGCTTCCTCGACAGGGCCTATGGCTACACCTTC	CASSFLDRAYGYTF
TRBV29-1	TRBD1	TRBJ1-2	many	TGCAGCGTTGCCGGGAGGGGGCAGATCCCTTATAACTATGGCTACACCTTC	CSVAGRGQIPYNYGYTF
TRBV5-1	TRBD1	TRBJ2-1	many	TGCGCCAGCAGCCCCAGTACCGGGACAGCCTACAATGAGCAGTTCTTC	CASSPSTGTAYNEQFF
TRBV6-5	TRBD1	TRBJ1-1	-	TGTGCCAGCAGTCACCAACCTACAGGGGTTAAGTGGGAAACTTTCTTT	CASSHQPTGVKWETFF
TRBV6-1	TRBD1	TRBJ1-1	few	TGTGCCAGCAGTCCGAGCCGTGGACAGGGTGATCTGAACACTGAAGCTTTCTTT	CASSPSRGQGDLNTEAFF
TRBV7-2	-	TRBJ1-2	few	TGTGCCAGCAGCTTAAGCAGGGCTGGCTACACCTTC	CASSLSRAGYTF
TRBV29-1	-	TRBJ1-1	many	TGCAGCGTTCATAAGGGGGGTAGGACTGAAGCTTTCTTT	CSVHKGGRTEAFF
TRBV20-1	-	TRBJ2-3	many	TGCAGTGCCCCGCCCGGCGGCACAGATACGCAGTATTTT	CSAPPGGTDTQYF
TRBV27	-	TRBJ2-7	-	TGTGCCAGCAAAGGGTGGGCGGGGACCTCCTACGAGCAGTACTTC	CASKGWAGTSYEQYF